This T cell receptor (beta chain) was observed in a study of neoadjuvant nivolumab and ipilimumab in lung cancer. Turning to the study itself: The combination arm added day-1 ipilimumab 1 mg/kg to nivolumab 3 mg/kg on days 1, 15, 29.

The table came from immunoSEQ multiplex PCR; TCRdb's copy has only in-frame clones and leaves some out. The sample lists 25,000 to 30,000 clones, about 75% occurring once. The CDR3 consists of 14 residues. Germline V gene sequence: CDR1 MNHEY, CDR2 SVGAGI. Between the trimmed V and J ends, which lost 6 bases and 3 bases, there was a span of 12 bases. This TCR was recovered from an adult with non-small cell lung cancer. Sequenced material: tumor tissue, taken after neoadjuvant nivolumab, alone or with ipilimumab, at or shortly before surgery. The gene calls are TRBV6-5 and TRBJ2-1; possibly TRBD2 for D (6 bases). CDR3 nucleotide sequence: TGTGCCAGCAGCGGGACTGTTTTCTACAATGAGCAGTTCTTC. Translating gives CASSGTVFYNEQFF.